This T cell receptor beta chain derives from a study of blood T cells in healthy people across ages. Study-wide findings and caveats: Long-lived donors had more naive CD4+ cells and higher diversity than aged donors.

With regard to this clonotype: The antigen is not known.

The authors ran a second PCR of roughly 6 to 12 cycles using a sample-barcoded 5' primer and a J-beta primer mix. All cDNA molecules were each tagged by a template-switch adaptor with 12 random nucleotides. One entry per CDR3 protein, called by TCRdb with MiXCR from the 5' RACE reads. The sample has some 1.1 million distinct CDR3 sequences, roughly two fifths seen once. Healthy individuals of Caucasian origin from Russia, aged roughly 6 to 95, served as donors. The study isolated at least 7 million PBMCs from each sample. Sequenced input: blood. The TCR was taken from a man aged 18-30 years in good health.

The CDR3 loop reads CASSEDSALSPLHF. The DNA of the CDR3 is TGTGCCAGCAGTGAAGATAGTGCCCTTTCACCCCTCCACTTT. The V gene is TRBV25-1, the J gene TRBJ1-6; D is unresolved. Germline CDR1 reads MGHDK; CDR2 reads SYGVNS. Trimming left V 2 bases short and J 9 bases short, with 11 bases between. This CDR3 is 14 amino acids long.